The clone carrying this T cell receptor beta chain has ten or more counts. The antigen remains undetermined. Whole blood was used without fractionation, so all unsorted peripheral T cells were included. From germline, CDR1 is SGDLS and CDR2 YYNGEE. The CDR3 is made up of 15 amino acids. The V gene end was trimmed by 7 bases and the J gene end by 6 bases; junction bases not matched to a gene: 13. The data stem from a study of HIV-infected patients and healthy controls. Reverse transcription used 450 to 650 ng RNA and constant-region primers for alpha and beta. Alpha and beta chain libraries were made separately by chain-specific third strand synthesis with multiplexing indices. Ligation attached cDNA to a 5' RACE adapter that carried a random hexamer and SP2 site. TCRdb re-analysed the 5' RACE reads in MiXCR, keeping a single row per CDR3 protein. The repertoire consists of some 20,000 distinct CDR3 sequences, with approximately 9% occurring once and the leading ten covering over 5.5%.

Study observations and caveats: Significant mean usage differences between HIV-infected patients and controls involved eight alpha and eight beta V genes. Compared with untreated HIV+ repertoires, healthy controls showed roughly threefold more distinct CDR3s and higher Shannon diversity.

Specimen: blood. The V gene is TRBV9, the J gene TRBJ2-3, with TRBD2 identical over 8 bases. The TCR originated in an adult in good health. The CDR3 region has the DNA TGTGCCAGCGGCAATTTAGCGGGAATAACCGATACGCAGTATTTT. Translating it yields CASGNLAGITDTQYF.